This entry lists 31 T cell receptor beta chains sequenced from one sample in a study of T cells in tumors after PD-1 blockade. Only in-frame clones appear in the TCRdb table, and some are missing; sequencing was by immunoSEQ multiplex PCR. Among 50,000 to 75,000 clones listed, less than 85% were seen once. This specimen consisted of PBMCs, obtained after anti-PD-1 treatment. The receptor source for this set is a human donor with basal cell carcinoma.

The chain recombines TRBV5-6 with TRBJ1-2, with D hard to call. The CDR3 spans 14 residues. The germline V gene has CDR1 SGHDT and CDR2 YYEEEE. V was shortened by 2 bases and J by 8 bases, with 16 bases between the two germline ends. In nucleotides, the CDR3 is TGTGCCAGCAGCTTTTCCCCAGGATTCATCGGCTACACCTTC. Its protein product is CASSFSPGFIGYTF.

This chain uses TRBV7-2 with TRBJ1-1; TRBD1 is a possible D gene (6 bases). This CDR3 spans 17 amino acids. Trimming pared 1 base from V and 5 bases from J, leaving 20 bases between. Germline CDR1 and CDR2: SGHTA and FQGNSA. CDR3 region: CASSLGWGRGIRTEAFF. In nucleotides, the CDR3 is TGTGCCAGCAGCTTAGGGTGGGGGCGCGGGATTAGGACTGAAGCTTTCTTT.

V usage is TRBV27 and J usage is TRBJ2-7; 8 bases match TRBD1. The germline V gene encodes CDR1 MNHEY and CDR2 SMNVEV (reference sequence). The CDR3 is 15 residues long. The ends lost 5 bases at V and 0 bases at J; junction bases unmatched: 6. The CDR3 sequence is CASSPTGTGSYEQYF. The DNA for the CDR3 is TGTGCCAGCAGTCCTACCGGGACAGGCTCCTACGAGCAGTACTTC.

This chain connects TRBV5-4 to TRBJ2-7; 7 bases line up with TRBD1. This CDR3 has 15 residues. CDR1 is SGHNT, CDR2 YYREEE, per germline (reference sequence). With 4 bases clipped from V and 2 bases from J, the junction kept 9 bases outside the gene matches. The CDR3 nucleotides are TGTGCCAGCAGCCCCCCCCCGGGACAGACCTACGAGCAGTACTTC. Its protein is CASSPPPGQTYEQYF.

The sample holds one count of this clone. The chain carries TRBV24-1 and TRBJ2-7, with 9 positions matching TRBD1. Germline V CDR1 and CDR2: KGHDR, SFDVKD. The CDR3 length is 15 residues. The trim removed 2 bases at V and 5 bases at J, leaving 6 bases unmatched. The CDR3 DNA reads TGTGCCACCAGTGATTCGGACAGGGGAATGAACGAGCAGTACTTC. This encodes CATSDSDRGMNEQYF.

This sequence joins TRBV29-1 and TRBJ1-2; the match to TRBD1 covers 7 bases. CDR1 SQVTM and CDR2 ANQGSEA come from the germline V gene. CDR3 length: 14 residues. V dropped 7 bases and J dropped 3; count of bases not matched to a gene: 11. The CDR3 DNA reads TGCAGCGGAGTCATAGGGACAGATGACTATGGCTACACCTTC. This translates into CSGVIGTDDYGYTF.

The CDR3 DNA sequence: TGTGCCAGCAGTCGAGGAGCTTCGGGTGACTACACCTTC. This encodes CASSRGASGDYTF. V and J are TRBV6-5 and TRBJ1-2; no definite D call. CDR1 and CDR2 (germline): MNHEY, SVGAGI. Trimming left V 5 bases short and J 10 bases short, with 17 bases between. CDR3 length equals 13 residues.

The genes are TRBV3-1 (or the pseudogene TRBV3-2) and TRBJ2-2; 11 nucleotides agree with TRBD2. J gave up 9 bases and V 8 bases, and 8 bases lay outside the gene matches. This CDR3 has 14 residues. Germline loops: CDR1 LGHDT, CDR2 YNNKEL (reference sequence). DNA of the CDR3: TGTGCCAGCCGGAAGACTAGCGGGGACAGGGAGCTGTTTTTT. As protein: CASRKTSGDRELFF.

This clone was seen only a few times. This sequence joins TRBV19 and TRBJ1-1; D is undetermined. Trimming removed 3 bases from V and 1 base from J, with 6 bases in between. CDR1 and CDR2 from the germline V gene are LNHDA and SQIVND (reference sequence). The CDR3 length is 13 residues. CDR3 nucleotides: TGTGCCAGTAGTATGAAGAGGAACACTGAAGCTTTCTTT. Translation gives CASSMKRNTEAFF.

The rearrangement uses TRBV27 and TRBJ1-2; D is ambiguous. V lost 2 bases and J 2 bases, leaving 12 bases between the germline ends. Per germline, CDR1 MNHEY and CDR2 SMNVEV (reference sequence). The CDR3 is made up of 15 amino acids. CDR3 sequence reads: CASSLRGRENYGYTF. CDR3 sequence (DNA): TGTGCCAGCAGTTTACGAGGGAGAGAAAACTATGGCTACACCTTC.

This clone appeared a few times. The chain has TRBV21-1 and TRBJ2-5; the table's D call, TRBD2, has no DNA check behind it. TRBV21-1 is flagged as a pseudogene. The CDR3 is 19 residues long. The CDR3 nucleotides are TGTGCCAGCAGCAAAGAAGGGACTAGCGGGGGGAGACAACAAGAGACCCAGTACTTC. This codes for CASSKEGTSGGRQQETQYF.

V is TRBV9 and J is TRBJ2-7; 7 bases agree with TRBD2. Germline loops: CDR1 SGDLS, CDR2 YYNGEE. After removal of 5 bases from V and 3 bases from J, the junction contained 14 bases not matched to a gene. The CDR3 sequence is 16 residues long. CDR3 protein: CASSPRLANLVYEQYF. CDR3 DNA sequence: TGTGCCAGCAGTCCCCGACTAGCCAACCTTGTCTACGAGCAGTACTTC.

The rearrangement links TRBV7-8 to TRBJ1-4, with 7 bases identical to TRBD1. V was clipped by 0 bases and J by 3 bases; unmatched bases: 10. Germline CDR1 reads SGHVS; CDR2 reads FQNEAQ. The CDR3 sequence is 18 residues long. As DNA, the CDR3 is TGTGCCAGCAGCTTAGCTTCGGGGACGACAGGGTCTAATGAAAAACTGTTTTTT. It yields the protein CASSLASGTTGSNEKLFF.

This chain joins TRBV3-1 (or the pseudogene TRBV3-2) and TRBJ1-5; no clear D gene. Germline V gives CDR1 LGHDT, CDR2 YNNKEL (reference sequence). The CDR3 runs to 13 residues. Trimming shortened V by 3 bases and J by 7 bases, and 10 bases separated the two germline ends. The CDR3 spells CASSQVGYQPQHF. The CDR3 DNA follows: TGTGCCAGCAGCCAGGTAGGGTACCAGCCCCAGCATTTT.

The CDR3 protein is CASSYSGGTYEQYF. The DNA for the CDR3 is TGCGCCAGCAGCTATAGCGGGGGGACCTACGAGCAGTACTTC. This sequence joins TRBV5-1 and TRBJ2-7; 10 nucleotides match TRBD2. V lost 3 bases, J lost 2 bases, and 2 bases stayed unmatched. CDR3 size: 14 residues. From germline, CDR1 is SGHRS and CDR2 YFSETQ.

The rearrangement uses TRBV10-3 and TRBJ1-1; 7 bases agree with TRBD1. Losses at the gene ends were 6 bases for V and 3 bases for J; bases not matched to a gene: 4. Per germline, CDR1 ENHRY and CDR2 SYGVKD. The CDR3 sequence is 13 residues long. Written as DNA, the CDR3 is TGTGCCATCAGCAATACAGGGGACACTGAAGCTTTCTTT. Its protein product is CAISNTGDTEAFF.

J is TRBJ2-6 and V is TRBV19; unclear D gene. The CDR3 has 13 residues. Trimming took off 9 bases at V and 0 bases at J, with 6 bases between the two ends. From germline, CDR1 is LNHDA and CDR2 SQIVND (reference sequence). This chain's CDR3 is CASVSSGANVLTF. For the CDR3, the DNA is TGTGCCAGCGTAAGCTCTGGGGCCAACGTCCTGACTTTC. The full variable domain, completed using reference TRBV19 and TRBJ2-6, is DGGITQSPKYLFRKEGQNVTLSCEQNLNHDAMYWYRQDPGQGLRLIYYSQIVNDFQKGDIAEGYSVSREKKESFPLTVTSAQKNPTAFYLCASVSSGANVLTFGAGSRLTVL.

The rearrangement uses TRBV24-1 and TRBJ1-2; D is uncertain. Germline CDR1 is KGHDR and CDR2 is SFDVKD. V gave up 5 bases and J gave up 9 bases, with 24 bases separating them. The CDR3 extends over 16 amino acids. The CDR3 is CATSGRGSDTQLRYTF. The CDR3 DNA reads TGTGCCACCAGTGGAAGAGGGTCCGATACCCAACTTCGCTACACCTTC.

The chain combines TRBV14 with TRBJ2-7; TRBD1 aligns across 10 bases. With 4 bases clipped from V and 4 bases from J, the junction kept 7 bases outside the gene matches. CDR3 length: 15 residues. Germline V gives CDR1 SGHDN, CDR2 FVKESK. This CDR3 reads CASSRQGARSYEQYF. The CDR3 nucleotides read TGTGCCAGCAGCCGACAGGGGGCAAGATCTTACGAGCAGTACTTC.

The chain couples TRBV14 to TRBJ2-5; tentatively, D is TRBD1 (5 bases). V was pared by 8 bases and J by 3 bases, with 10 bases between. The CDR3 runs to 12 residues. Looked up from germline, CDR1 is SGHDN and CDR2 is FVKESK. For the CDR3, the DNA is TGTGCCAGCCTTTTAGGGGAAGAGACCCAGTACTTC. It is translated as CASLLGEETQYF.

In this sample, this clone turned up a few times. This chain joins TRBV30 and TRBJ2-3; D gene unclear. Germline CDR1 GTSNPN, CDR2 SVGIG (reference sequence). This CDR3 is built from 16 residues. The V and J ends lost 6 bases and 7 bases respectively, with 26 bases between them. The CDR3, as DNA: TGTGCCTGTAACCTCCGGGCCATAACCGGCTCAAATACGCAGTATTTT. Translation: CACNLRAITGSNTQYF.

This clone was seen repeatedly, ten times or more. The genes are TRBV4-2 and TRBJ1-2; 7 bases map to TRBD1. Germline V gene data show CDR1 as LGHNA and CDR2 as YNFKEQ. The V and J ends lost 3 bases and 3 bases, in that order; junction bases with no gene match: 13. The CDR3 runs 17 residues. The CDR3 region is CASSHLKPTGRDYGYTF. CDR3 sequence (DNA): TGTGCCAGCAGCCACCTTAAACCGACAGGGAGGGACTATGGCTACACCTTC.

This clone was recorded only once. The chain has TRBV6-5 and TRBJ2-7; TRBD1 matches at 7 bases. The CDR3 spans 13 residues. Germline V CDR1 and CDR2: MNHEY, SVGAGI. The V and J ends lost 10 bases and 0 bases, in that order; junction bases with no gene match: 6. Written as DNA, the CDR3 is TGTGCCACCAGAAGACAGGGCTCCTACGAGCAGTACTTC. Protein sequence: CATRRQGSYEQYF.

The chain carries TRBV29-1 and TRBJ1-1; perhaps TRBD1 as D (6 bases). This CDR3 spans 12 amino acids. Germline assignment: CDR1 SQVTM and CDR2 ANQGSEA. With 4 bases removed from V and 4 bases from J, the gap between germline ends came to 10 bases. As DNA, the CDR3 is TGCAGCGTTGCCCAGGGGATCACTGAAGCTTTCTTT. The encoded protein is CSVAQGITEAFF.

CDR3 sequence reads: CASSLEGDSSYEQYF. The CDR3 region has the DNA TGCGCCAGCAGCTTGGAAGGGGATAGTTCCTACGAGCAGTACTTC. V usage is TRBV5-1 and J usage is TRBJ2-7; a possible D gene is TRBD1 (5 bases). CDR1 SGHRS and CDR2 YFSETQ come from the germline V gene. Trimming stripped 0 bases from V and 1 base from J, with 11 bases between. The CDR3 sequence is 15 residues long.

V and J are TRBV10-2 and TRBJ2-7; maybe TRBD2 (6 bases). The CDR3 has 15 residues. Deletions cut 2 bases from V and 5 bases from J, with 16 bases between. The germline CDR1 and CDR2 sequences are WSHSY and SAAADI. The CDR3: CASSEPGLASHEQYF. The CDR3 nucleotides read TGCGCCAGCAGTGAGCCAGGGCTAGCGAGCCACGAGCAGTACTTC.

The chain recombines TRBV6-6 with TRBJ2-5; D might be TRBD1 or TRBD2, each matching 6 bases. The CDR3 has 15 residues. Trimming removed 2 bases at V and 7 bases at J, with 17 bases between. Germline values: CDR1 MNHNY, CDR2 SVGAGI (reference sequence). CDR3 amino acids: CASSYERPGGGTQYF. The DNA of the CDR3 is TGTGCCAGCAGTTACGAAAGGCCCGGAGGGGGGACCCAGTACTTC.

This chain joins TRBV7-8 and TRBJ2-3; D is unresolved. This CDR3 is built from 17 residues. The ends were cut back, 0 bases at V and 3 bases at J, with 16 bases in the middle. Germline CDR1 reads SGHVS; CDR2 reads FQNEAQ. The CDR3 DNA reads as TGTGCCAGCAGCTTAGCTTTAGACACCTTTGGAACAGATACGCAGTATTTT. The encoded protein is CASSLALDTFGTDTQYF.

Comments on this clone: Other nucleotide sequences from this sample produce the same CDR3. The CDR3 coding sequence is TGTGCCAGCAGTTACTGGAACACTGAAGCTTTCTTT. Its translation: CASSYWNTEAFF. The chain couples TRBV6-2 or TRBV6-3 to TRBJ1-1; D not certain. This CDR3 comprises 12 residues. Germline CDR1 MNHEY, CDR2 SVGEGT. The V end lost 1 base, the J end lost 1 base, and 1 base lay between the germline ends.

This clone came up once. The chain carries TRBV6-2 or TRBV6-3 and TRBJ2-1; D ambiguous. V gave up 4 bases and J gave up 4 bases, with 11 bases separating them. The CDR3 runs 14 residues. CDR1 and CDR2 from the germline V gene are MNHEY and SVGEGT. CDR3 sequence (DNA): TGTGCCAGCAGTTTCTTCGACATTTACAATGAGCAGTTCTTC. This encodes CASSFFDIYNEQFF.

This chain connects TRBV21-1 to TRBJ2-5; the table's D call of TRBD2 was not tested on the DNA. TRBV21-1 is tagged as a pseudogene. CDR3 length: 15 residues. The CDR3 is CASSKGCRYSETQYF. The CDR3 bases are TGTGCCAGCAGCAAAGGTTGTCGGTATTCAGAGACCCAGTACTTC.